These 21 T cell receptor beta chains were sequenced from one sample in a study of T cell repertoires in cytomegalovirus infection. TCRdb re-called the reads through MiXCR, storing one row per CDR3 protein. This table holds around 240,000 distinct CDR3 sequences, approximately 24% found once. Sequencing was carried out using CD8+ T cells from PBMCs. Source of these receptors: a human donor in good health (CMV status not recorded). Some clones in this sample may be carry-over from other donors' samples.

This clonotype was recorded a few times. The rearrangement links TRBV20-1 to TRBJ2-5; perhaps TRBD2 as D (5 bases). Trimming stripped 6 bases from V and 4 bases from J, with 12 bases between. The germline CDR1 and CDR2 sequences are DFQATT and SNEGSKA (reference sequence). The CDR3 is 12 amino acids. The CDR3 is CSATSGLETQYF. The CDR3 nucleotides are TGCAGTGCAACGAGCGGACTAGAGACCCAGTACTTC.

The chain carries TRBV15 and TRBJ1-2, with D hard to call. V dropped 5 bases and J dropped 4 bases, with 11 bases sitting between them. The CDR3 has 13 residues. CDR1 is LNHNV, CDR2 YYDKDF, per germline (reference sequence). The CDR3 DNA follows: TGTGCCACCAGCTCCAGCTCTAGCTATGGCTACACCTTC. Protein: CATSSSSSYGYTF.

The rearrangement joins TRBV6-5 to TRBJ2-3; 9 positions agree with TRBD1. V gave up 2 bases and J gave up 5 bases; unmatched junction bases: 11. The CDR3 has 17 amino acids. The germline V gene encodes CDR1 MNHEY and CDR2 SVGAGI. The CDR3: CASSYEMGTGPEDTQYF. The CDR3 coding sequence is TGTGCCAGCAGTTACGAAATGGGGACAGGGCCTGAAGATACGCAGTATTTT.

V is TRBV28 and J is TRBJ1-5; D remains ambiguous. CDR1 is MDHEN, CDR2 SYDVKM, per germline. The CDR3 consists of 14 residues. Trimming pared 7 bases from V and 0 bases from J, leaving 10 bases between. The CDR3 bases are TGTGCCAGCAACCCGGACTATAGCAATCAGCCCCAGCATTTT. Its protein is CASNPDYSNQPQHF.

This rearrangement joins TRBV20-1 to TRBJ2-7; D possibly corresponds to TRBD2 (5 bases). Trimming shortened V by 2 bases and J by 1 base, and 9 bases separated the two germline ends. Germline V gives CDR1 DFQATT, CDR2 SNEGSKA (reference sequence). This CDR3 is 13 amino acids long. The CDR3 region has the DNA TGCAGTGCTAGACTCGGGAATTCCTACGAGCAGTACTTC. Protein product: CSARLGNSYEQYF.

The chain employs TRBV6-2 or TRBV6-3 and TRBJ2-5; possibly TRBD2 for D (6 bases). The V end was cut by 2 bases, the J end by 4 bases, with 20 bases between. CDR1 is MNHEY, CDR2 SVGEGT, per germline. The CDR3 covers 17 residues. This chain's CDR3 is CASSYRFTSYLGETQYF. CDR3 in DNA: TGTGCCAGCAGTTACAGGTTTACTAGCTACCTGGGAGAGACCCAGTACTTC.

The CDR3 coding sequence is TGTGCCAGCAGTTTTCAGGAGGAGACCCAGTACTTC. Protein sequence: CASSFQEETQYF. The chain joins TRBV12-3 or TRBV12-4 to TRBJ2-5, with unresolved D. V was cut by 3 bases and J by 5 bases, with 7 bases left in between. There are 12 residues in the CDR3.

The chain recombines TRBV7-9 with TRBJ2-7; 8 bases are shared with TRBD1. CDR3 length equals 14 residues. Germline V gene sequence: CDR1 SEHNR, CDR2 FQNEAQ (reference sequence). The J segment lost 3 bases and the V segment lost 5 bases, leaving 6 bases of the junction unmatched. The CDR3 sequence is CASSDRGKYYEQYF. CDR3 bases: TGTGCCAGCAGCGACAGGGGAAAGTACTACGAGCAGTACTTC. The whole variable domain, filled in from reference TRBV7-9 and TRBJ2-7, reads DTGVSQNPRHKITKRGQNVTFRCDPISEHNRLYWYRQTLGQGPEFLTYFQNEAQLEKSRLLSDRFSAERPKGSFSTLEIQRTEQGDSAMYLCASSDRGKYYEQYFGPGTRLTVT.

This clonotype has at least ten counts. The chain employs TRBV11-2 and TRBJ2-1, with 11 positions matching TRBD1. Germline V CDR1 and CDR2: SGHAT, FQNNGV. CDR3 length: 14 residues. Trimming removed 3 bases from V and 8 bases from J; junction bases left unmatched: 3. CDR3 sequence: CASSFGTGGYEQFF. CDR3 coding DNA: TGTGCCAGCAGCTTTGGGACAGGGGGTTATGAGCAGTTCTTC.

Comments on this clonotype: A much larger clone lies one base from this, so it may be a read error. The gene calls are TRBV12-3 or TRBV12-4 and TRBJ1-2, with 9 bases matching TRBD1. V lost 7 bases, J lost 9 bases, and 15 bases stayed unmatched. The CDR3 totals 15 residues. CDR3 bases: TGTGCCAGCACCCCATTGGGACAGGGCGTGGGGAGCTACACCTTC. Amino acid sequence: CASTPLGQGVGSYTF.

This clonotype was counted many times. The chain employs TRBV12-3 or TRBV12-4 and TRBJ2-7, with a possible D match to TRBD2 (6 bases). The length of the CDR3 is 11 residues. V lost 8 bases and J 5 bases, leaving 10 bases between the germline ends. The CDR3 loop is CASGGTDEQYF. The CDR3 DNA follows: TGTGCCAGCGGGGGGACGGACGAGCAGTACTTC.

The rearrangement joins TRBV28 to TRBJ2-7, with a tentative D call TRBD1 (6 bases). Germline V CDR1 and CDR2: MDHEN, SYDVKM. V lost 0 bases and J 1 base, leaving 16 bases between the germline ends. This CDR3 has 17 residues. The chain's CDR3 is CASSLWEGQGSSYEQYF. The CDR3, as DNA: TGTGCCAGCAGTTTATGGGAAGGGCAGGGGTCTTCCTACGAGCAGTACTTC.

The CDR3, as DNA: TGTGCCAGCAGTTTATCAGGGCCTCCGGCGTACTTC. Translating it yields CASSLSGPPAYF. The chain combines TRBV28 with TRBJ2-4; maybe TRBD1 (5 bases). The CDR3 spans 12 residues. Trimming removed 1 base at V and 15 bases at J, with 13 bases between. Germline CDR1 MDHEN, CDR2 SYDVKM.

This clonotype occurred many times. The V and J genes are TRBV7-2 and TRBJ2-1; D uncertain. V was clipped by 0 bases and J by 9 bases, with 6 bases between them. CDR3 length: 12 amino acids. Germline CDR1 and CDR2: SGHTA and FQGNSA. The chain's CDR3 is CASSLAAFEQFF. In DNA form, the CDR3 reads TGTGCCAGCAGCTTAGCGGCGTTTGAGCAGTTCTTC.

This clonotype was recorded many times. This rearrangement joins TRBV11-2 to TRBJ2-1, with D uncertain. Germline assignment: CDR1 SGHAT and CDR2 FQNNGV. The CDR3 covers 12 residues. The V end was cut by 5 bases, the J end by 6 bases, with 8 bases between. The CDR3 DNA is TGTGCCAGCAGCCGAGTGACCAATGAGCAGTTCTTC. Translation: CASSRVTNEQFF. The full variable domain, with the rest looked up from reference TRBV11-2 and TRBJ2-1, is EAGVAQSPRYKIIEKRQSVAFWCNPISGHATLYWYQQILGQGPKLLIQFQNNGVVDDSQLPKDRFSAERLKGVDSTLKIQPAKLEDSAVYLCASSRVTNEQFFGPGTRLTVL.

The J gene is TRBJ1-2, the V gene TRBV20-1; the D gene is possibly TRBD1 (6 bases). V was cut by 3 bases and J by 0 bases, with 14 bases left in between. This CDR3 region has 15 residues. In germline, CDR1 is DFQATT, CDR2 SNEGSKA (reference sequence). In DNA form, the CDR3 reads TGCAGTGCTAGGGAAGAGGACAGTTCTAACTATGGCTACACCTTC. Its protein is CSAREEDSSNYGYTF.

This clonotype was detected ten times or more. The J gene is TRBJ2-3, the V gene TRBV7-8; 14 bases match TRBD2. The CDR3 consists of 18 residues. Losses at the gene ends were 5 bases for V and 3 bases for J; bases not matched to a gene: 10. Germline loops: CDR1 SGHVS, CDR2 FQNEAQ. CDR3 bases: TGTGCCAGCAGCCTAATTCGAGGGACTAGCGGGGGAACAGATACGCAGTATTTT. Its translation is CASSLIRGTSGGTDTQYF.

This clonotype was seen repeatedly, ten times or more. CDR3 DNA: TGTGCCAGCAGACCATCTAAAACAGGGGCGAGGTACAATGAGCAGTTCTTC. Encoded protein: CASRPSKTGARYNEQFF. The rearrangement uses TRBV2 and TRBJ2-1, with 7 nucleotides matching TRBD1. V lost 6 bases and J lost 4; bases outside the gene matches: 15. Per the germline V gene, CDR1 is SNHLY and CDR2 is FYNNEI. The CDR3 runs to 17 residues.

This clonotype was counted at least ten times. This rearrangement joins TRBV28 to TRBJ1-1, with no clear D. CDR3 length: 14 amino acids. Deletions cut 3 bases from V and 4 bases from J, with 12 bases between. Germline CDR1 MDHEN, CDR2 SYDVKM. CDR3 sequence (DNA): TGTGCCAGCAGTTTGACCTGGCGGGCCACTGAAGCTTTCTTT. Translation gives CASSLTWRATEAFF.

This clonotype has a count of ten or more. The chain is built from TRBV7-8 and TRBJ2-1; 15 bases line up with TRBD2. This CDR3 spans 16 amino acids. J was trimmed by 6 bases and V by 5 bases; bases with no gene match: 5. Germline V gives CDR1 SGHVS, CDR2 FQNEAQ. This CDR3 is CASSPGTSGGTNEQFF. CDR3 sequence (DNA): TGTGCCAGCAGCCCGGGGACTAGCGGGGGGACCAATGAGCAGTTCTTC.

J is TRBJ2-5 and V is TRBV28; TRBD1 agrees at 7 bases. The J segment lost 2 bases and the V segment lost 5 bases, leaving 8 bases of the junction unmatched. CDR3 size: 15 residues. Germline-derived CDR1 and CDR2 are MDHEN and SYDVKM. The DNA for the CDR3 is TGTGCCAGCAGTCAAGGGACAGCCCTACAAGAGACCCAGTACTTC. Protein sequence: CASSQGTALQETQYF.